The text below deals with one T cell receptor beta chain. Its cognate antigen is unknown. The entry originates in a study of cytomegalovirus exposure and HLA in healthy donors. Overall study results and limits: Accurate HLA-A and HLA-B prediction from TCR beta sequences was reported for most subjects. Further analysis, carried out later, found HLA-associated TCR beta chains more clonally expanded than equally common other chains. At a 0.05 false discovery rate, a later analysis found approximately 15,000 TCR beta sequences to be associated with HLA alleles. A few CMV-associated chains were confirmed in vitro to be specific for CMV antigens.

PCR was performed using 60 Vbeta and 13 Jbeta primers. Produced via immunoSEQ multiplex PCR; TCRdb's table is partial and in-frame only. The sample has roughly 200,000 clones; approximately 83% are singletons. The clonotype was recovered from a boy aged 2 to 9 in good health and CMV-seronegative. The specimen sequenced was PBMCs.

The CDR3 region has the DNA TGTGCCAGCTCTCCTGGACAGGGCAGCACAGATACGCAGTATTTT. Residues: CASSPGQGSTDTQYF. V gene TRBV18 combines with J gene TRBJ2-3, with 8 nucleotides matching TRBD1. Looked up from germline, CDR1 is KGHSH and CDR2 is LQKENI. The V segment lost 6 bases and the J segment 0 bases; nucleotides outside the gene matches: 5. The CDR3 has 15 residues.